Listed below are T cell receptor beta chains from one sample, sequenced in a study of blood T cells in healthy people across ages. MiXCR, applied by TCRdb to the 5' RACE reads, yields one record per CDR3 protein. The sample yields 1.5 million to 1.8 million distinct CDR3 sequences, 35% to 45% seen once. The sample taken for sequencing was blood. Source of these receptors: a woman younger than 30 in good health. CDR3s include the opening cysteine and the closing phenylalanine or tryptophan. The order of the fields is J gene, CDR3 length, clone size, V gene, CDR3 protein. Size tells how often a clone was seen (once, few, many) or the class of an expanded clone, and some rows leave it out.

j_call: TRBJ2-1; cdr3_length: 13; clone_size: many; v_call: TRBV7-2; cdr3_aa: CASSLTGVNEQFF
j_call: TRBJ1-2; cdr3_length: 14; clone_size: few; v_call: TRBV6-5; cdr3_aa: CASSYSVRNYGYTF
j_call: TRBJ2-7; cdr3_length: 13; clone_size: NA; v_call: TRBV27; cdr3_aa: CASRPTGMNEQYF
j_call: TRBJ2-3; cdr3_length: 13; clone_size: NA; v_call: TRBV7-9; cdr3_aa: CASTDSYTDTQYF
j_call: TRBJ1-5; cdr3_length: 15; clone_size: NA; v_call: TRBV7-2; cdr3_aa: CASSLGSQSNQPQHF
j_call: TRBJ2-1; cdr3_length: 13; clone_size: NA; v_call: TRBV19; cdr3_aa: CASQDVIGDEQFF
j_call: TRBJ1-4; cdr3_length: 14; clone_size: many; v_call: TRBV6-5; cdr3_aa: CASTTGTGFEKLFF
j_call: TRBJ2-1; cdr3_length: 12; clone_size: NA; v_call: TRBV4-2; cdr3_aa: CAGSQEAGLEFF
j_call: TRBJ1-1; cdr3_length: 14; clone_size: NA; v_call: TRBV12-3/TRBV12-4; cdr3_aa: CASSREGWGTEAFF
j_call: TRBJ2-3; cdr3_length: 14; clone_size: NA; v_call: TRBV5-1; cdr3_aa: CASSLLAGDYTQYF
j_call: TRBJ2-1; cdr3_length: 17; clone_size: few; v_call: TRBV6-2/TRBV6-3; cdr3_aa: CASSPALAGVYYNEQFF
j_call: TRBJ2-1; cdr3_length: 17; clone_size: NA; v_call: TRBV28; cdr3_aa: CASSFVFWGLIYNEQFF
j_call: TRBJ2-7; cdr3_length: 13; clone_size: few; v_call: TRBV29-1; cdr3_aa: CSVEDRPGNEQYF
j_call: TRBJ1-1; cdr3_length: 16; clone_size: NA; v_call: TRBV7-8; cdr3_aa: CASSLVGGASRTQAFF
j_call: TRBJ2-7; cdr3_length: 14; clone_size: NA; v_call: TRBV28; cdr3_aa: CASSLSRREYEQYF
j_call: TRBJ1-2; cdr3_length: 13; clone_size: NA; v_call: TRBV11-2; cdr3_aa: CASSPLLGTGDTF
j_call: TRBJ1-5; cdr3_length: 14; clone_size: NA; v_call: TRBV4-3; cdr3_aa: CASSRETESQPQHF
j_call: TRBJ2-7; cdr3_length: 15; clone_size: NA; v_call: TRBV11-2; cdr3_aa: CASSLDRDTSYEQYF
j_call: TRBJ2-1; cdr3_length: 15; clone_size: NA; v_call: TRBV14; cdr3_aa: CASSRGRELYNEQFF
j_call: TRBJ1-5; cdr3_length: 14; clone_size: NA; v_call: TRBV19; cdr3_aa: CASSMGREAQPQHF
j_call: TRBJ1-1; cdr3_length: 14; clone_size: few; v_call: TRBV29-1; cdr3_aa: CSVDPRQGSAEAFF
j_call: TRBJ2-3; cdr3_length: 19; clone_size: few; v_call: TRBV12-5; cdr3_aa: CASGVTPGTSAPPADTQYF
j_call: TRBJ2-1; cdr3_length: 11; clone_size: NA; v_call: TRBV10-3; cdr3_aa: CAISESGRQFF
j_call: TRBJ2-1; cdr3_length: 13; clone_size: NA; v_call: TRBV5-1; cdr3_aa: CASSVGFGNEQFF
j_call: NA; cdr3_length: 14; clone_size: few; v_call: TRBV28; cdr3_aa: CASNKPGGIYEQYF
j_call: TRBJ2-5; cdr3_length: 14; clone_size: NA; v_call: TRBV6-2/TRBV6-3; cdr3_aa: CASSIPWLQETQYF
j_call: TRBJ2-5; cdr3_length: 15; clone_size: few; v_call: TRBV5-1; cdr3_aa: CASSYGQGLQETQYF
j_call: TRBJ1-2; cdr3_length: 13; clone_size: many; v_call: TRBV4-2; cdr3_aa: CASSSGFNYGYTF
j_call: TRBJ2-3; cdr3_length: 15; clone_size: NA; v_call: TRBV28; cdr3_aa: CASSFWTGGTDTQYF
j_call: TRBJ2-7; cdr3_length: 15; clone_size: few; v_call: TRBV6-1; cdr3_aa: CASSDQGITPYEQYF
j_call: TRBJ2-7; cdr3_length: 11; clone_size: once; v_call: TRBV28; cdr3_aa: CASGDRAEQYF
j_call: TRBJ2-2; cdr3_length: 15; clone_size: NA; v_call: TRBV12-3/TRBV12-4; cdr3_aa: CASSLAQVHFGELFF
j_call: TRBJ1-2; cdr3_length: 15; clone_size: few; v_call: TRBV28; cdr3_aa: CASNRQGVRGYGYTF
j_call: TRBJ2-5; cdr3_length: 14; clone_size: NA; v_call: TRBV20-1; cdr3_aa: CSARDRLRVETQYF
j_call: TRBJ1-4; cdr3_length: 16; clone_size: NA; v_call: TRBV7-9; cdr3_aa: CASSPPRGTVDEKLFF
j_call: TRBJ2-3; cdr3_length: 15; clone_size: many; v_call: TRBV11-2; cdr3_aa: CASSFIAGALDTQYF
j_call: TRBJ1-2; cdr3_length: 12; clone_size: NA; v_call: TRBV30; cdr3_aa: CAWRVHLYGYTF
j_call: TRBJ2-1; cdr3_length: 16; clone_size: NA; v_call: TRBV5-1; cdr3_aa: CASSSRVISSYNEQFF
j_call: TRBJ2-7; cdr3_length: 15; clone_size: few; v_call: TRBV5-1; cdr3_aa: CASNLEPLSSYEQYF
j_call: TRBJ2-5; cdr3_length: 10; clone_size: few; v_call: TRBV20-1; cdr3_aa: CSAPNLEQYF
j_call: NA; cdr3_length: 15; clone_size: NA; v_call: TRBV28; cdr3_aa: CASTPGGSSYNEQYF
j_call: TRBJ2-1; cdr3_length: 13; clone_size: few; v_call: TRBV7-9; cdr3_aa: CASSLDILHEQFF
j_call: TRBJ2-1; cdr3_length: 12; clone_size: NA; v_call: TRBV3-1; cdr3_aa: CASSRSNYEQFF
j_call: TRBJ2-5; cdr3_length: 13; clone_size: NA; v_call: TRBV6-5; cdr3_aa: CASSYSGGETQYF
j_call: TRBJ2-3; cdr3_length: 15; clone_size: few; v_call: TRBV5-4; cdr3_aa: CASSPLAGQSYTQYF
j_call: TRBJ1-2; cdr3_length: 15; clone_size: NA; v_call: TRBV20-1; cdr3_aa: CSARDGADRFNGYTF
j_call: TRBJ2-5; cdr3_length: 12; clone_size: many; v_call: TRBV24-1; cdr3_aa: CATRGSGETQYF